Listed here is a single TCR beta chain. The antigen is unknown. CDR1 is LNHNV, CDR2 YYDKDF, per germline (reference sequence). The CDR3 is made up of 14 amino acids. V was pared by 6 bases and J by 9 bases, with 10 bases of the junction left unmatched. Unique molecular identifiers were used to barcode this TCRbeta library. TCRdb analysed the PCR reads with MiXCR anew, one entry per CDR3 protein. Among about 250,000 distinct CDR3 sequences listed, roughly 25% were seen once. This sample stems from a study of T-cell reconstitution after alpha-beta-depleted transplantation in children. General study points: As was reported, about two months after transplant, alpha-beta T cells came from several hundred expanded graft clones. It was surviving recipient T cells and thymic progenitors that gave some patients high TCRbeta diversity at day 60. It was newly produced T cells that mostly accounted for T-cell counts and diversity one year after transplant.

V and J are TRBV15 and TRBJ2-1; the match to TRBD2 covers 8 bases. The sequencing used PBMCs, mostly from graft donor cells, collected 360 days after TCRalphabeta/CD19-depleted stem cell transplant. This sequence originates from a female patient aged 2-15 years who had a stem cell transplant for congenital amegakaryocytic thrombocytopenia, so the T cells may come from the graft donor. CDR3 coding DNA: TGTGCCACCAGAAACGGGACTAGTCTCGGTGAGCAGTTCTTC. It translates to CATRNGTSLGEQFF.